These 5 T cell receptor beta chains were all obtained from the same sample, sequenced in a study of early stage breast cancer tumors. Measured with immunoSEQ multiplex PCR; TCRdb has only the in-frame clones, and not every one. The sample contains about 3,500 clones, 64% of which appear only once. Sequenced: breast tumor tissue. These receptors all stem from a person in their 40s with breast cancer.

The chain is built from TRBV28 and TRBJ2-2; TRBD1 matches at 7 bases. After removal of 5 bases from V and 8 bases from J, the junction contained 8 bases not matched to a gene. The CDR3 runs to 14 residues. Germline CDR1 reads MDHEN; CDR2 reads SYDVKM. The CDR3, as DNA: TGTGCCAGCAGTGAACAAACGGGACAGGGGGAGCTGTTTTTT. As protein: CASSEQTGQGELFF.

This chain links TRBV5-5 with TRBJ2-7, with a weak D call TRBD1 (5 bases). V lost 4 bases to trimming and J lost 3 bases, with 17 bases between them. CDR3 size: 15 residues. CDR1 and CDR2 (germline): SGHKS, YYEKEE (reference sequence). CDR3 in amino acids: CASSRRQDSNYEQYF. DNA of the CDR3: TGTGCCAGCAGCCGTCGTCAAGACAGCAACTACGAGCAGTACTTC.

The chain couples TRBV19 to TRBJ2-3, with TRBD2 as a possible D gene (6 bases). Germline loops: CDR1 LNHDA, CDR2 SQIVND (reference sequence). This CDR3 spans 14 amino acids. Trimming removed 0 bases at V and 8 bases at J, with 12 bases between. CDR3 residues: CASSIEGRGSTQYF. In DNA form, the CDR3 reads TGTGCCAGTAGTATAGAGGGGCGGGGAAGTACGCAGTATTTT. The full variable domain, completed using reference TRBV19 and TRBJ2-3, is DGGITQSPKYLFRKEGQNVTLSCEQNLNHDAMYWYRQDPGQGLRLIYYSQIVNDFQKGDIAEGYSVSREKKESFPLTVTSAQKNPTAFYLCASSIEGRGSTQYFGPGTRLTVL.

J is TRBJ2-2 and V is TRBV5-4, with D hard to call. CDR1 and CDR2 (germline): SGHNT, YYREEE (reference sequence). The CDR3 loop spans 14 amino acids. Trimming removed 1 base at V and 1 base at J, with 5 bases between. The CDR3 sequence: CASSLKENTGELFF. CDR3 coding DNA: TGTGCCAGCAGCTTGAAGGAGAACACCGGGGAGCTGTTTTTT. The entire variable domain, with the rest obtained from reference TRBV5-4 and TRBJ2-2, is as follows: ETGVTQSPTHLIKTRGQQVTLRCSSQSGHNTVSWYQQALGQGPQFIFQYYREEENGRGNFPPRFSGLQFPNYSSELNVNALELDDSALYLCASSLKENTGELFFGEGSRLTVL.

This clone came up a few times. The DNA for the CDR3 is TGTGCCAGCAGCTCTAGGGGGCCATTCTACGAGCAGTACTTC. It encodes CASSSRGPFYEQYF. The chain links TRBV5-8 to TRBJ2-7; 7 nucleotides line up with TRBD1. CDR1 is SGHTS and CDR2 is YDEGEE in the germline V gene. J lost 3 bases, V lost 3 bases, and 6 bases had no gene match. The length of the CDR3 is 14 residues.